This T cell receptor beta chain is drawn from a study of Graves' ophthalmopathy and Graves' hyperthyroidism. Study-wide results and caveats: Ophthalmopathy progression was predicted by the model at roughly 69% sensitivity and roughly 72% specificity. Detection in blood was also observed for most expanded thyroid clonotypes above 0.001 frequency.

As the template, RNA transcripts were used to amplify TCR beta CDR3 regions. The workflow started with a first-round RT-PCR run with HTBI primers and then moved on to a second-round multiplex PCR. MiXCR was run by TCRdb on the multiplex PCR reads, yielding one entry per CDR3 protein. The data hold about 500,000 distinct CDR3 sequences, with under 40% observed a single time. V lost 4 bases, J lost 3 bases, and 10 bases lay in between. The CDR3 is 13 amino acids. From germline, CDR1 is SGHRS and CDR2 YFSETQ. The diagnostic workup employed clinical symptoms, serum thyroxine, TRAb, thyroid ultrasound and orbital computed tomography. This clonotype has ten or more counts. Its target is unknown.

The sequenced sample consisted of peripheral blood or thyroid tissue (not recorded which). This sequence joins TRBV5-1 and TRBJ1-1; D is perhaps TRBD1 (6 bases). The sequence was obtained from an adult man with Graves' hyperthyroidism. In DNA, the CDR3 is TGCGCCAGCAGCGCATACAGGGACACTGAAGCTTTCTTT. It translates to CASSAYRDTEAFF.